The rows below give T cell receptor beta chains drawn from one sample of a study of blood T cell repertoires in COVID-19. The repertoire was sequenced with immunoSEQ multiplex PCR; TCRdb's copy has only in-frame clones and lacks some. The top ten hold about 0.95% of the sample, which has fewer than 200,000 clones, approximately 87% seen once. The sequenced material came from peripheral blood. The receptors were gathered from a woman aged 18-29 years who had recovered from COVID-19. The CDR3 runs from the conserved cysteine through the conserved F or W. The order of the fields is V gene, J gene, CDR3 length, CDR3 protein.

v_gene: TRBV9; j_gene: TRBJ1-1; len: 14; CDR3aa: CASSRQGLGTEAFF
v_gene: TRBV6-5; j_gene: TRBJ2-3; len: 14; CDR3aa: CASRDRVPTDTQYF
v_gene: TRBV7-2; j_gene: TRBJ2-3; len: 16; CDR3aa: CASSLDGRARWDTQYF
v_gene: TRBV5-1; j_gene: TRBJ2-1; len: 16; CDR3aa: CASTPLAGVTYNEQFF
v_gene: TRBV18; j_gene: TRBJ1-1; len: 15; CDR3aa: CASSRGLPSNTEAFF
v_gene: TRBV6-5; j_gene: TRBJ1-1; len: 13; CDR3aa: CASRPLRNTEAFF
v_gene: TRBV25-1; j_gene: TRBJ1-3; len: 15; CDR3aa: CASSERWHSGNTIYF
v_gene: TRBV2; j_gene: TRBJ1-2; len: 13; CDR3aa: CASRDSRGAGYTF
v_gene: TRBV4-2; j_gene: TRBJ2-3; len: 17; CDR3aa: CASSHTFDGFLTDTQYF
v_gene: TRBV5-1; j_gene: TRBJ1-5; len: 13; CDR3aa: CASSLDTSQPQHF
v_gene: TRBV11-2; j_gene: TRBJ2-1; len: 13; CDR3aa: CASSLIRDNEQFF
v_gene: TRBV7-9; j_gene: TRBJ1-4; len: 14; CDR3aa: CASSQGQIHEKLFF
v_gene: TRBV18; j_gene: TRBJ1-4; len: 15; CDR3aa: CASSPGPGEGEKLFF
v_gene: TRBV5-4; j_gene: TRBJ2-5; len: 15; CDR3aa: CASSSSGTGQETQYF
v_gene: TRBV4-3; j_gene: TRBJ1-1; len: 15; CDR3aa: CASSQDSRGGLEAFF
v_gene: TRBV7-9; j_gene: TRBJ1-5; len: 15; CDR3aa: CASSLAAGGVQPQHF
v_gene: TRBV7-8; j_gene: TRBJ2-2; len: 15; CDR3aa: CASSPSRLAGRELFF